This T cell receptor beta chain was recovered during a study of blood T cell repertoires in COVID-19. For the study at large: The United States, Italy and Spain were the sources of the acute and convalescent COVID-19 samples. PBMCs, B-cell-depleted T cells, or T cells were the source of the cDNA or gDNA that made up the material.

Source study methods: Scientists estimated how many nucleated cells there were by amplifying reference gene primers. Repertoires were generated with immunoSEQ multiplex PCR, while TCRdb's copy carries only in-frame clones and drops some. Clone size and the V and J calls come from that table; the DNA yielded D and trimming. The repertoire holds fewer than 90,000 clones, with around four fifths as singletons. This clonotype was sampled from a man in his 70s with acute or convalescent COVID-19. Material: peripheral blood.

The CDR3 is CASSLLGRASGVGDTQYF. The CDR3 DNA is TGTGCCAGCAGCCTACTCGGGAGGGCTAGCGGAGTTGGAGATACGCAGTATTTT. The chain uses TRBV7-9 and TRBJ2-3; TRBD2 matches 8 bases. The J segment lost 5 bases and the V segment lost 5 bases, leaving 18 bases of the junction unmatched. Germline V gene sequence: CDR1 SEHNR, CDR2 FQNEAQ (reference sequence). This CDR3 is built from 18 residues.